The rows below give T cell receptor beta chains drawn from one sample of a study of blood T cell repertoires in COVID-19. Using immunoSEQ multiplex PCR, the repertoire was profiled, and TCRdb retains in-frame clones only, with some absent. The table lists about 98,000 clones, around 72% of them singletons. The sequencing input was peripheral blood. These receptors were taken from an older man with acute or convalescent COVID-19. CDR3s include the opening cysteine and the closing phenylalanine or tryptophan. Each record gives: V gene, clone size, J gene, D gene, CDR3 DNA, CDR3 protein. The D gene is left open where the match is weak. Clone size is given for some rows only: seen once, a few or many times, or a class if the clone is expanded.

TRBV7-2	-	TRBJ1-5	TRBD1	TGTGCCAGCAGCCTCGACAGGGGGCATCAGCCCCAGCATTTT	CASSLDRGHQPQHF
TRBV21-1	-	TRBJ1-1	-	TGTGCCAGCAGCAAAAGCGGATCCTCGGGTTTCGAGCGGAACACTGAAGCTTTCTTT	CASSKSGSSGFERNTEAFF
TRBV9	-	TRBJ1-1	-	TGTGCCAGCAGCGTTATGGGGGCGCAGAGCCCCGCTTTCTTT	CASSVMGAQSPAFF
TRBV28	few	TRBJ1-1	-	TGTGCCAGCAGAGTACAGGGATTGCGGACTGAAGCTTTCTTT	CASRVQGLRTEAFF
TRBV6-2/TRBV6-3	-	TRBJ2-1	TRBD2	TGTGCCAGCAGTTACTCGGCGGCTAGCGGGAGGAATGAGCAGTTCTTC	CASSYSAASGRNEQFF
TRBV5-1	once	TRBJ2-1	TRBD1	TGCGCCAGCAGCACACATATACAGGGGGCCGGCTACAATGAGCAGTTCTTC	CASSTHIQGAGYNEQFF
TRBV11-1	-	TRBJ2-3	TRBD2	TGTGCCAGCAGCTTCGGGACTAGCGGGCCAGATACGCAGTATTTT	CASSFGTSGPDTQYF
TRBV19	once	TRBJ2-5	TRBD2	TGTGCCAGTAGTATAAGTTTCGGACTAGCGGGAGAGACCCAGTACTTC	CASSISFGLAGETQYF
TRBV30	-	TRBJ1-2	TRBD1	TGTGCCTGGAGTCTCGACAGGGTAGGAGGCTACACCTTC	CAWSLDRVGGYTF
TRBV19	-	TRBJ1-5	-	TGTGCCAGTAGAGCAGGCGGGTGGGAACAGCCCCAGCATTTT	CASRAGGWEQPQHF
TRBV18	many	TRBJ1-2	TRBD1	TGTGCCAGCTCCACAGGGGGAGACAATGGCTACACCTTC	CASSTGGDNGYTF
TRBV30	-	TRBJ1-6	-	TGTGCCTGGAGGGGACTTAATAATTCACCCCTCCACTTT	CAWRGLNNSPLHF
TRBV19	once	TRBJ1-1	-	TGTGCCAGTAGTATAGGAACAGGGACGGTGAACACTGAAGCTTTCTTT	CASSIGTGTVNTEAFF
TRBV11-1	-	TRBJ2-5	-	TGTGCCAGCAGCTCCGACCCTCGGGGTGTAGAGACCCAGTACTTC	CASSSDPRGVETQYF
TRBV18	-	TRBJ1-2	TRBD1	TGTGCCAGCTCAGAGGGACAGGGAAGTATCTATGGCTACACCTTC	CASSEGQGSIYGYTF
TRBV5-1	-	TRBJ2-7	TRBD2	TGCGCCAGCAGAGAAACTAGCGGGAGTTACGAGCAGTACTTC	CASRETSGSYEQYF
TRBV7-9	once	TRBJ1-2	TRBD1	TGTGCCAGCAGCTTATCCGACAGGGAGGTTTACGGCTACACCTTC	CASSLSDREVYGYTF
TRBV29-1	-	TRBJ2-5	TRBD2	TGCAGCGTTGAAGATCTCTCACTAGCGGGAGAGACCCAGTACTTC	CSVEDLSLAGETQYF
TRBV5-1	-	TRBJ2-2	-	TGCGCCAGCAGCTTGGGAGCGAGTAACACCGGGGAGCTGTTTTTT	CASSLGASNTGELFF
TRBV7-2	-	TRBJ1-2	-	TGTGCCAGCAGCTCTCTTCTCACGACAGGATGGACCTTC	CASSSLLTTGWTF
TRBV10-3	-	TRBJ2-1	TRBD2	TGTGCCATCACGGGAGGGAGGTCCTACAATGAGCAGTTCTTC	CAITGGRSYNEQFF
TRBV2	few	TRBJ1-5	-	TGTGCCAGCACGGACCGGGGAGGACAGCCCCAGCATTTT	CASTDRGGQPQHF
TRBV7-9	-	TRBJ1-5	-	TGTGCCAGCAGCTTATGGGCCAGGGTTGGAAATCAGCCCCAGCATTTT	CASSLWARVGNQPQHF
TRBV28	-	TRBJ2-7	TRBD2	TGTGCCAGCAGTTCGATCATTCGGCGGGAGGGCTACGAGCAGTACTTC	CASSSIIRREGYEQYF
TRBV6-5	-	TRBJ1-1	TRBD1	TGTGCCAGCAGTTACTCCGGACAGGGTGAAGCTTTCTTT	CASSYSGQGEAFF
TRBV3-1/TRBV3-2	-	TRBJ2-1	-	TGTGCCAGCAGCGGTCCATTTCGGGAGAGGGCCTACAATGAGCAGTTCTTC	CASSGPFRERAYNEQFF
TRBV7-9	-	TRBJ2-5	-	TGTGCCAGCAGCTTAAACAGCGGCCAAGAGACCCAGTACTTC	CASSLNSGQETQYF
TRBV14	once	TRBJ2-5	-	TGTGCCAGCAGCCAAATATCAGGGAAGGAGACCCAGTACTTC	CASSQISGKETQYF
TRBV28	-	TRBJ1-4	-	TGTGCCAGCGGACTCGCAACTAATGAAAAACTGTTTTTT	CASGLATNEKLFF
TRBV11-2	few	TRBJ1-4	TRBD1	TGTGCCAGCAGCTTAGTTGCAGGGGGCTGGGGTAATGAAAAACTGTTTTTT	CASSLVAGGWGNEKLFF
TRBV19	-	TRBJ2-3	-	TGTGCCAGTAGTGCTCTCTCTCCAGGAGCGGAGGATACGCAGTATTTT	CASSALSPGAEDTQYF
TRBV7-9	-	TRBJ1-1	-	TGTGCCAGCAGCCCCGCGGGGTTAGGGTTCACTGAAGCTTTCTTT	CASSPAGLGFTEAFF
TRBV7-2	-	TRBJ1-5	-	TGTGCCAGCAGCTTCCACAGGGTAAGGAATCAGCCCCAGCATTTT	CASSFHRVRNQPQHF
TRBV5-4	-	TRBJ2-2	-	TGTGCCAGCAGCCGTAACACCGGGGAGCTGTTTTTT	CASSRNTGELFF
TRBV7-3	-	TRBJ1-3	-	TGTGCCAGCAGCTTAACCCCGGGACAAGGAAACACCATATATTTT	CASSLTPGQGNTIYF
TRBV28	-	TRBJ2-5	-	TGTGCCAGCAGAGCCGCCCCGGACAGTTCCGCCCAAGAGACCCAGTACTTC	CASRAAPDSSAQETQYF
TRBV6-5	-	TRBJ2-3	TRBD2	TGTGCCAGCAGTTTAGGCGGGAGGGCCTTAACAGATACGCAGTATTTT	CASSLGGRALTDTQYF
TRBV29-1	-	TRBJ1-1	TRBD1	TGCAGCGTTGACAGGGGGAGGAATGAAGCTTTCTTT	CSVDRGRNEAFF
TRBV25-1	-	TRBJ2-7	TRBD1	TGTGCCAGCAGTGGACAGGGTACCTTTTTCTACGAGCAGTACTTC	CASSGQGTFFYEQYF
TRBV27	few	TRBJ2-7	TRBD1	TGTGCCAGCAGTTTAGTAGGACAGGGGGCTGGCTACGAGCAGTACTTC	CASSLVGQGAGYEQYF
TRBV19	-	TRBJ1-6	-	TGTGCCAGTAGTTCTTCAAGGAGACCCCTCCACTTT	CASSSSRRPLHF
TRBV27	-	TRBJ2-7	TRBD2	TGTGCCAGCAGTTTAGTAGCGGGAGGGGTCGAGCAGTACTTC	CASSLVAGGVEQYF
TRBV21-1	once	TRBJ1-2	-	TGTGCCAGCAGCAAAGAGCGGGGCAGGGTCCGCGAGGGTGGCTACACCTTC	CASSKERGRVREGGYTF
TRBV27	-	TRBJ2-4	TRBD2	TGTGCCAGCAGTTTGGGCGGGAGGGCAGGAAACATTCAGTACTTC	CASSLGGRAGNIQYF
TRBV7-2	-	TRBJ1-4	TRBD1	TGTGCCAGCAGCTTCGGGACAGGGGGTGAAAAACTGTTTTTT	CASSFGTGGEKLFF
TRBV12-5	-	TRBJ2-1	TRBD1	TGTGCTAGTGGTCCTCCGGGACAGGGGAATGAGCAGTTCTTC	CASGPPGQGNEQFF
TRBV4-1	once	TRBJ2-3	TRBD2	TGCGCCAGCAGCCAAGGCCCCTGGACTAGCGGGAGCTGGAAACACACAGATACGCAGTATTTT	CASSQGPWTSGSWKHTDTQYF
TRBV9	-	TRBJ1-1	-	TGTGCCAGCAGCGCCCGACAGTTGGCAACTGAAGCTTTCTTT	CASSARQLATEAFF
TRBV5-1	-	TRBJ2-5	TRBD1	TGCGCCAGCAGCGGTAGGACAGGTAAAGAGACCCAGTACTTC	CASSGRTGKETQYF
TRBV5-1	-	TRBJ2-1	-	TGCGCCAGCAGCCCCCCTGCCGGACAGCCAAATGAGCAGTTCTTC	CASSPPAGQPNEQFF
TRBV18	-	TRBJ2-7	-	TGTGCCAGCTCACCAACCGGAGGTTACAGCTACGAGCAGTACTTC	CASSPTGGYSYEQYF
TRBV28	-	TRBJ1-3	-	TGTGCCAGCAGTGCTGGGGGGACCACCATATATTTT	CASSAGGTTIYF